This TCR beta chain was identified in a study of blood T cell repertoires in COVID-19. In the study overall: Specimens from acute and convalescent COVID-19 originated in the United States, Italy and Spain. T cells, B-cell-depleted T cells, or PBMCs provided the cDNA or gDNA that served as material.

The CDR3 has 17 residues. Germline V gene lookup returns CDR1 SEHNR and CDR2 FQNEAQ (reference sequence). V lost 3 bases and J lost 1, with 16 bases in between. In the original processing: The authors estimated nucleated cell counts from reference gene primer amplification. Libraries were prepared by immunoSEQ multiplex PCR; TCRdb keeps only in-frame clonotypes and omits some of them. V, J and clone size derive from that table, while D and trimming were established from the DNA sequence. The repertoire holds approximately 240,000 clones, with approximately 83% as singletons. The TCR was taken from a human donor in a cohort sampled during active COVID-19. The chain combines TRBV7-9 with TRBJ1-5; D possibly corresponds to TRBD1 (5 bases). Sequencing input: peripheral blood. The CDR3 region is CASSFQPPGQSNQPQHF. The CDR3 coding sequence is TGTGCCAGCAGCTTCCAACCACCCGGACAAAGCAATCAGCCCCAGCATTTT. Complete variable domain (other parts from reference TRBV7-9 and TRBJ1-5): DTGVSQNPRHKITKRGQNVTFRCDPISEHNRLYWYRQTLGQGPEFLTYFQNEAQLEKSRLLSDRFSAERPKGSFSTLEIQRTEQGDSAMYLCASSFQPPGQSNQPQHFGDGTRLSIL.